The 8 T cell receptor beta chains presented below share a single source sample, sequenced in a study of cytomegalovirus exposure and HLA in healthy donors. 60 Vbeta and 13 Jbeta primers were used in PCR. Repertoires were generated with immunoSEQ multiplex PCR, while TCRdb's copy carries only in-frame clones and drops some. The sample yields about 200,000 clones, around 79% seen once. Sequencing was done on a sample of PBMCs. Receptors originate from a male donor in good health and CMV-seropositive.

This chain uses TRBV6-6 with TRBJ2-7; perhaps TRBD2 as D (7 bases). Trimming removed 8 bases from V and 2 bases from J, with 13 bases in between. In germline, CDR1 is MNHNY, CDR2 SVGAGI (reference sequence). This CDR3 is built from 13 residues. The CDR3 sequence is CASGEGGAYEQYF. The CDR3 DNA is TGTGCCAGCGGGGAGGGGGGGGCCTACGAGCAGTACTTC.

This chain links TRBV5-1 with TRBJ2-7, with D maybe TRBD1 (6 bases). The CDR3 extends over 14 amino acids. The germline V gene has CDR1 SGHRS and CDR2 YFSETQ. With 0 bases removed from V and 3 bases from J, the gap between germline ends came to 10 bases. CDR3 in amino acids: CASSLAAGDYEQYF. The CDR3 bases are TGCGCCAGCAGCTTGGCTGCAGGGGACTACGAGCAGTACTTC.

DNA of the CDR3: TGTGCCTGGAGGGGACATTCCGGCGCCGGGGAGCTGTTTTTT. Translating gives CAWRGHSGAGELFF. V is TRBV30 and J is TRBJ2-2, with a tentative D call TRBD1 (6 bases). The CDR3 is 14 amino acids. Trimming removed 3 bases at V and 6 bases at J, with 14 bases between. Germline V CDR1 and CDR2: GTSNPN, SVGIG (reference sequence).

The V call is TRBV19, the J call TRBJ2-3; tentatively, D is TRBD2 (5 bases). Germline V gene data show CDR1 as LNHDA and CDR2 as SQIVND (reference sequence). V was shortened by 1 base and J by 0 bases, with 11 bases between the two germline ends. The CDR3 sequence is 16 residues long. CDR3 protein: CASSIGSSLSTDTQYF. The CDR3 nucleotides read TGTGCCAGTAGTATAGGGTCTAGCCTGAGCACAGATACGCAGTATTTT.

The genes are TRBV7-6 and TRBJ2-2, with 10 bases matching TRBD2. Per the germline V gene, CDR1 is SGHVS and CDR2 is FNYEAQ. The CDR3 runs 18 residues. Germline trimming cut 3 bases from V and 6 bases from J; bases unmatched to any gene: 13. CDR3 nucleotides: TGTGCCAGCAGCTTCCCTGGCGTGCTAGCGGGGGCCCCCGGGGAGCTGTTTTTT. Protein sequence: CASSFPGVLAGAPGELFF.

V and J are TRBV7-9 and TRBJ1-2; D uncertain. Trimming shortened V by 2 bases and J by 5 bases, and 15 bases separated the two germline ends. The CDR3 covers 15 residues. Germline assignment: CDR1 SEHNR and CDR2 FQNEAQ (reference sequence). The CDR3 loop is CASSLIGEDGYGYTF. CDR3 nucleotide sequence: TGTGCCAGCAGCTTAATCGGGGAAGACGGGTATGGCTACACCTTC.

V usage is TRBV6-6 and J usage is TRBJ2-7, with TRBD2 matching 7 bases. In germline, CDR1 is MNHNY, CDR2 SVGAGI (reference sequence). The CDR3 sequence is 16 residues long. The V and J ends lost 6 bases and 4 bases, in that order; junction bases with no gene match: 15. CDR3 nucleotides: TGTGCCAGCAGCTGGAGGGTGGCGGGGGATTTTTACGAGCAGTACTTC. Protein product: CASSWRVAGDFYEQYF.

CDR3 DNA sequence: TGTGCCAGCAGCTTAGGGGGGACAGGAGGGGAGCAGTACTTC. Amino acid sequence: CASSLGGTGGEQYF. J is TRBJ2-7 and V is TRBV11-3, with TRBD1 matching over 8 bases. The germline CDR1 and CDR2 sequences are SGHNT and YENEEA. The CDR3 loop spans 14 amino acids. The ends lost 1 base at V and 7 bases at J; junction bases unmatched: 6. Full variable domain (outside the CDR3, taken from reference TRBV11-3 and TRBJ2-7): EAGVVQSPRYKIIEKKQPVAFWCNPISGHNTLYWYLQNLGQGPELLIRYENEEAVDDSQLPKDRFSAERLKGVDSTLKIQPAELGDSAVYLCASSLGGTGGEQYFGPGTRLTVT.